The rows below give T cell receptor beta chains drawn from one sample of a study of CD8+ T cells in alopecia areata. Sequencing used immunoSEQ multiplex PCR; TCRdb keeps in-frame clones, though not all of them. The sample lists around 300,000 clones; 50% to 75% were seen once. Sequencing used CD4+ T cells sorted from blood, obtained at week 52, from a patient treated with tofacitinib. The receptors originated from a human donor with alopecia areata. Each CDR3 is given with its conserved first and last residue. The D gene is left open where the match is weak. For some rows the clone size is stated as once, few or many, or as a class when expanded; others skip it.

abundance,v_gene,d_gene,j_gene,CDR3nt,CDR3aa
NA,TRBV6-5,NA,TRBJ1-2,TGTGCCAGCAGTCAAGGGGACTATGGCTACACCTTC,CASSQGDYGYTF
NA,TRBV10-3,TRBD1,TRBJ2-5,TGTGCCATCAGACGGACAGGGGAGGAGACCCAGTACTTC,CAIRRTGEETQYF
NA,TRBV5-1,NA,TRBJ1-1,TGCGCCAGCAGCCCCTCGGGGGGACTCCATGAAGCTTTCTTT,CASSPSGGLHEAFF
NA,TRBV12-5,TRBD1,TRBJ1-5,TGTGCTAGTGGTTTGGCTCTCGGGACAGGGAATCAGCCCCAGCATTTT,CASGLALGTGNQPQHF
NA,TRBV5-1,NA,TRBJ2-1,TGCGCCAGCAGCTTTACCGGGGAAAACAATGAGCAGTTCTTC,CASSFTGENNEQFF
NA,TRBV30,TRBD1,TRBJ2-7,TGTGCCTGGAGTGCCAACCCGGGACAGGGGTATGGGGAGCAGTACTTC,CAWSANPGQGYGEQYF
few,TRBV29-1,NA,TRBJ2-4,TGCAGCGTTGGGCAGGGGATAAACATTCAGTACTTC,CSVGQGINIQYF
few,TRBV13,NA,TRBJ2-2,TGTGCCAGCAGCCTCTACACCGGGGAGCTGTTTTTT,CASSLYTGELFF
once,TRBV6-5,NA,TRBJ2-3,TGTGCCAGCATTCGGGGAGATACGCAGTATTTT,CASIRGDTQYF
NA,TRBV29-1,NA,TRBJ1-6,TGCAGCCCAAGGGGGGGAAGTTATTCACCCCTCCACTTT,CSPRGGSYSPLHF
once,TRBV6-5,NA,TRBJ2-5,TGTGCCAGCAGGGAGAGGCCCCCTGAGACCCAGTACTTC,CASRERPPETQYF
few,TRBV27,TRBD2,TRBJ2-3,TGTGCCAGCAGTCTGATAGCGGGGGGCCCCGCAGATACGCAGTATTTT,CASSLIAGGPADTQYF
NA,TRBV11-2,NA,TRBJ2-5,TGTGCCAGCAGCCTCGGTAGGCTTTTTCAAGAGACCCAGTACTTC,CASSLGRLFQETQYF
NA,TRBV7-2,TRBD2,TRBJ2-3,TGTGCCAGCAGCTCCAGGTCTAGCGGGGCGCAGTATTTT,CASSSRSSGAQYF
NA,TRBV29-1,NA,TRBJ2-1,TGCAGCGTTGAGCTGGCCAGTCTTCCCTACAATGAGCAGTTCTTC,CSVELASLPYNEQFF
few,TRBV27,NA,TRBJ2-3,TGTGCCAGCAGTTTTTTTCGGGGCCCAACGCGAACAGATACGCAGTATTTT,CASSFFRGPTRTDTQYF
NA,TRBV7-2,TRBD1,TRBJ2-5,TGTGCCAGCAGCTCATTGGGACAGCAAGAGACCCAGTACTTC,CASSSLGQQETQYF
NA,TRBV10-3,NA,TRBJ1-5,TGTGCCATCAGCGGGGACACCGAGGGGGCCCAGCATTTT,CAISGDTEGAQHF
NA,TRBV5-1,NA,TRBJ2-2,TGCGCCAGCAGCTTGGGGCACCAGAACACCGGGGAGCTGTTTTTT,CASSLGHQNTGELFF
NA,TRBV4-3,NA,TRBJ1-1,TGCGCCAGCAGCCAAGATTATACCCGGGTCAACACTGAAGCTTTCTTT,CASSQDYTRVNTEAFF
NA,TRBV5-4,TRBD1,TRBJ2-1,TGTGCCAGCAGCTTCGGGCAGGGGGAATACAATGAGCAGTTCTTC,CASSFGQGEYNEQFF
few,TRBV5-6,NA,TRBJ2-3,TGTGCCAGCAGCTCCATGGTTGTGGGGGCAAGCACAGATACGCAGTATTTT,CASSSMVVGASTDTQYF
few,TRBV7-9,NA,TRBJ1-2,TGTGCCAGCAGCCCCCGGGACGGTCTAGGCTACACCTTC,CASSPRDGLGYTF
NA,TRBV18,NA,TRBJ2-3,TGTGCCAGCTCACCACCCACAGATACGCAGTATTTT,CASSPPTDTQYF
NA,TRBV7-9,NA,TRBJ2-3,TGTGCCAGCAGCTTAAGGCAGACAGATACGCAGTATTTT,CASSLRQTDTQYF
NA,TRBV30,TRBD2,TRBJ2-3,TGTGCCTGGACTAGCGGGAACACAGATACGCAGTATTTT,CAWTSGNTDTQYF
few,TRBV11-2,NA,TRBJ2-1,TGTGCCAGCAGCCCGATTGTGGCCAGTGGACGTCGTGAGCAGTTCTTC,CASSPIVASGRREQFF
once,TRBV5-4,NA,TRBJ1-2,TGTGCCAGCAGCAATGGACAGTCTAACTATGGCTACACCTTC,CASSNGQSNYGYTF
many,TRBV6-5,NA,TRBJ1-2,TGTGCCAGCAGTTCGGGGACGGATGCCTATGGCTACACCTTC,CASSSGTDAYGYTF
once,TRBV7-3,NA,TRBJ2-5,TGTGCCAGCAGCTTAATGGGGGGGACACAAGAGACCCAGTACTTC,CASSLMGGTQETQYF
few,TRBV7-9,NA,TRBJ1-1,TGTGCCAGCAGCTTAGCTTCCGGGGAGGGCACTGAAGCTTTCTTT,CASSLASGEGTEAFF
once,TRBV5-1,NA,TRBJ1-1,TGCGCCAGCAGCCTCGGAGGGGTCAACACTGAAGCTTTCTTT,CASSLGGVNTEAFF
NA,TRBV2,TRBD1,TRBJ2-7,TGTGCCAGCAGTGAAGAGGGGGCGTGGTACTTC,CASSEEGAWYF
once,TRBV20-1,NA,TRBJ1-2,TGCAGTGCTAGCCACGATGGCTACACCTTC,CSASHDGYTF
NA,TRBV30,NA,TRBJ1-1,TGTGCCTGGAGTGTACGGGGCGTTGAAAAAGCTTTCTTT,CAWSVRGVEKAFF
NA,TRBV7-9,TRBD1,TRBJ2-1,TGTGCCAGCAGGCGGGGACAGGGGCCGCTAGGTGAGCAGTTCTTC,CASRRGQGPLGEQFF
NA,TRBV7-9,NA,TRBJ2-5,TGTGCCAGCAGTTATTCAGGGTCCCAAGAGACCCAGTACTTC,CASSYSGSQETQYF
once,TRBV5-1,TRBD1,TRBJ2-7,TGCGCCAGCAGCTCCGGGACAGGAGACTACGAGCAGTACTTC,CASSSGTGDYEQYF
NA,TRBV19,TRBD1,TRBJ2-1,TGTGCCAGTAGTGGCAGGGGGCGAACCTACAATGAGCAGTTCTTC,CASSGRGRTYNEQFF
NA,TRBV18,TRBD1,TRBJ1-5,TGTGCCAGCTCACCGGGACAGTTGGGCAATCAGCCCCAGCATTTT,CASSPGQLGNQPQHF
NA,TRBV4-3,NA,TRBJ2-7,TGCGCCAGCAGCCAAGATGTTAGCTACTACGAGCAGTACTTC,CASSQDVSYYEQYF
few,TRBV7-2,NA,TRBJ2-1,TGTACCAGCAGCTGGTCCAGGGGTTGGGATGAGCAGTTCTTC,CTSSWSRGWDEQFF
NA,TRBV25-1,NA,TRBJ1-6,TGTGCCAGCAGTGAATATGGCTATAATTCACCCCTCCACTTT,CASSEYGYNSPLHF
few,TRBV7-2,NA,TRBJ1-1,TGTGCCAGCAGCTTGGACATCTCCTACACTGAAGCTTTCTTT,CASSLDISYTEAFF
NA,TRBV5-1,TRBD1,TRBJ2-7,TGCGCCAGCAGCTTGGCCGTGGACAGGGCATCCTACGAGCAGTACTTC,CASSLAVDRASYEQYF
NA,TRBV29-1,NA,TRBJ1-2,TGCAGCGCACCGGGACATGCCGGAGGCTACACCTTC,CSAPGHAGGYTF
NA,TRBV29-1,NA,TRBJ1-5,TGCAGCGTTGATGAGGGATACGATCAGCCCCAGCATTTT,CSVDEGYDQPQHF
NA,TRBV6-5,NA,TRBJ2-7,TGTGCCGGGCACTGTGTTATTGAGTACGAGCAGTACTTC,CAGHCVIEYEQYF
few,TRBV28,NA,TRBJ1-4,TGTGCCAGTTCGCCGTCTAATGAAAAACTGTTTTTT,CASSPSNEKLFF
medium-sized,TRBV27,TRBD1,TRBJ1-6,TGTGCCAGCAGGCGACAGGGTGGGGATAATTCACCCCTCCACTTT,CASRRQGGDNSPLHF
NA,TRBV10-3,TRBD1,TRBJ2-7,TGTGCCATGTCGGGACAGGGGTCTGACGAGCAGTACTTC,CAMSGQGSDEQYF
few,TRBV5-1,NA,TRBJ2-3,TGCGCCAGCACCAACACAGATACGCAGTATTTT,CASTNTDTQYF
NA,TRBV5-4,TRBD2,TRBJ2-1,TGTGCCAGCAGCTTCGGACTAGCGGATCTCAATGAGCAGTTCTTC,CASSFGLADLNEQFF